A single sample gave rise to the 16 T cell receptor beta chains below, sequenced in a study of blood T cell repertoires in COVID-19. Clones were read by immunoSEQ multiplex PCR, and TCRdb kept only the in-frame ones, dropping some. The sample records some 62,000 clones, roughly 80% being singletons. Sequenced material: peripheral blood. The receptors shown here come from a woman of 80 years or more with active or convalescent COVID-19.

V gene TRBV9 combines with J gene TRBJ1-3, with no clear D. Trimming pared 0 bases from V and 4 bases from J, leaving 17 bases between. The CDR3 extends over 17 amino acids. From germline, CDR1 is SGDLS and CDR2 YYNGEE. CDR3 protein: CASSVEGVLTGGNTIYF. The CDR3 DNA sequence: TGTGCCAGCAGCGTAGAGGGAGTCCTTACGGGGGGAAACACCATATATTTT.

The chain recombines TRBV10-1 with TRBJ1-1; TRBD1 agrees at 7 bases. The CDR3 length is 14 residues. Germline CDR1 is WNHNN and CDR2 is SYGVQD (reference sequence). Trimming took 4 bases from V and 4 from J; bases not matched to a gene: 6. In DNA, the CDR3 is TGCGCCAGCAGTGTTAACAGGGGAGGCACTGAAGCTTTCTTT. Translation: CASSVNRGGTEAFF.

The chain links TRBV2 to TRBJ1-2; TRBD1 is a possible D gene (5 bases). Germline V gene lookup returns CDR1 SNHLY and CDR2 FYNNEI. The V and J ends lost 7 bases and 3 bases respectively, with 30 bases between them. This CDR3 contains 19 residues. CDR3 amino acids: CASTYRRVVLRYEYYGYTF. The CDR3 DNA sequence: TGTGCCAGCACCTACCGCAGGGTGGTTTTAAGATATGAATACTATGGCTACACCTTC.

This clone was seen more than once but under ten times. This chain joins TRBV5-5 and TRBJ2-7; TRBD2 matches 11 bases. CDR1 is SGHKS and CDR2 is YYEKEE in the germline V gene (reference sequence). The V gene end was trimmed by 0 bases and the J gene end by 4 bases; junction bases not matched to a gene: 3. The CDR3 is 15 residues long. Here the CDR3 reads CASSLGLAGGYEQYF. CDR3 in DNA: TGTGCCAGCAGCTTGGGGCTAGCGGGGGGTTACGAGCAGTACTTC.

The J gene is TRBJ1-5, the V gene TRBV19, with TRBD1 as a possible D gene (6 bases). CDR3 length equals 15 residues. Germline CDR1 LNHDA, CDR2 SQIVND (reference sequence). With 5 bases removed from V and 6 bases from J, the gap between germline ends came to 17 bases. The CDR3 region has the DNA TGTGCCAGTAGTGGAGGTGGGGGCTGGGGTCAGCCCCAGCATTTT. Translated, it gives CASSGGGGWGQPQHF. Drawing the rest from reference TRBV19 and TRBJ1-5, the complete variable domain is DGGITQSPKYLFRKEGQNVTLSCEQNLNHDAMYWYRQDPGQGLRLIYYSQIVNDFQKGDIAEGYSVSREKKESFPLTVTSAQKNPTAFYLCASSGGGGWGQPQHFGDGTRLSIL.

This chain joins TRBV19 and TRBJ2-5; possibly TRBD2 for D (6 bases). CDR1 is LNHDA, CDR2 SQIVND, per germline (reference sequence). The CDR3 length is 16 residues. Trimming shortened V by 4 bases and J by 5 bases, and 20 bases separated the two germline ends. CDR3 region: CASSTPRDGARETQYF. The CDR3 DNA follows: TGTGCCAGTAGTACCCCGCGGGACGGTGCGAGGGAGACCCAGTACTTC.

The chain carries TRBV9 and TRBJ2-1; D perhaps matches TRBD2 (5 bases). Germline CDR1 and CDR2: SGDLS and YYNGEE. V was pared by 0 bases and J by 8 bases, with 12 bases between. CDR3 length equals 14 residues. CDR3 sequence (DNA): TGTGCCAGCAGCGTAGGAGGGCGAGGAGATGAGCAGTTCTTC. As protein: CASSVGGRGDEQFF.

This clone appeared many times. The rearrangement uses TRBV27 and TRBJ1-6; tentative D call: TRBD1 (6 bases). V was trimmed by 3 bases and J by 6 bases, leaving 9 bases between them. Germline CDR1 is MNHEY and CDR2 is SMNVEV (reference sequence). The CDR3 contains 14 residues. Here the CDR3 reads CASSFRTVNSPLHF. In nucleotides, the CDR3 is TGTGCCAGCAGTTTCAGGACAGTTAATTCACCCCTCCACTTT.

This clone was detected only once. The chain joins TRBV19 to TRBJ1-2; TRBD1 aligns across 7 bases. The germline V gene has CDR1 LNHDA and CDR2 SQIVND (reference sequence). The V and J ends lost 3 bases and 4 bases, in that order; junction bases with no gene match: 8. This CDR3 has 15 amino acids. The CDR3 region is CASSMRGGAGYGYTF. The CDR3 DNA sequence: TGTGCCAGTAGTATGCGAGGGGGCGCTGGCTATGGCTACACCTTC.

The V gene is TRBV6-5, the J gene TRBJ2-7; TRBD1 is a possible D gene (5 bases). Germline CDR1 and CDR2: MNHEY and SVGAGI. CDR3 length: 13 residues. The V end lost 8 bases, the J end lost 2 bases, and 13 bases lay between the germline ends. This chain's CDR3 is CASRSPGTYEQYF. The DNA for the CDR3 is TGTGCCAGCCGGTCCCCAGGGACCTACGAGCAGTACTTC.

With respect to this clone: Additional DNA sequences in this sample encode the identical CDR3. CDR3 in amino acids: CASSDREGEKLFF. The CDR3 DNA is TGTGCCAGCAGTGACAGGGAAGGTGAAAAACTGTTTTTT. V gene TRBV6-1 combines with J gene TRBJ1-4; a weak D match, TRBD1 (5 bases). V was pared by 3 bases and J by 7 bases, with 9 bases between. The CDR3 contains 13 residues. Germline CDR1 reads MNHNS; CDR2 reads SASEGT.

V gene TRBV7-7 combines with J gene TRBJ2-1; D gene uncertain. CDR1 is SSHAT, CDR2 FNYEAQ, per germline (reference sequence). Trimming shortened V by 5 bases and J by 6 bases, and 11 bases separated the two germline ends. This CDR3 has 13 residues. The CDR3 DNA is TGTGCCAGCAGCACCACAGTTGGCAATGAGCAGTTCTTC. Protein sequence: CASSTTVGNEQFF.

This chain connects TRBV16 to TRBJ1-2, with D perhaps matching TRBD1 (5 bases). CDR3 size: 14 residues. The ends were cut back, 1 base at V and 6 bases at J, with 12 bases in the middle. Germline V gives CDR1 KGHSY, CDR2 FQNENV. The CDR3 reads CASSQLMRGHGYTF. CDR3 DNA sequence: TGTGCCAGCAGCCAATTGATGCGGGGCCATGGCTACACCTTC.

This chain uses TRBV30 with TRBJ1-6; D is possibly TRBD1 (6 bases). From germline, CDR1 is GTSNPN and CDR2 SVGIG (reference sequence). This CDR3 spans 14 amino acids. Trimming pared 2 bases from V and 7 bases from J, leaving 12 bases between. CDR3 protein: CAWSTGLSNSPLHF. The CDR3 bases are TGTGCCTGGAGTACAGGGTTGAGCAATTCACCCCTCCACTTT.

This clone was counted a single time. V usage is TRBV2 and J usage is TRBJ1-6; D is undetermined. Germline V gene data show CDR1 as SNHLY and CDR2 as FYNNEI. This CDR3 comprises 16 residues. V dropped 7 bases and J dropped 0 bases, with 13 bases sitting between them. The DNA of the CDR3 is TGTGCCAGCACCATCGCGGGGAGCTCCTATAATTCACCCCTCCACTTT. Translation: CASTIAGSSYNSPLHF. Looking up the rest from reference TRBV2 and TRBJ1-6 gives the full variable domain: EPEVTQTPSHQVTQMGQEVILRCVPISNHLYFYWYRQILGQKVEFLVSFYNNEISEKSEIFDDQFSVERPDGSNFTLKIRSTKLEDSAMYFCASTIAGSSYNSPLHFGNGTRLTVT.

This clone was observed a few times. The chain has TRBV30 and TRBJ2-7; D might be TRBD1 (5 bases). Germline CDR1 is GTSNPN and CDR2 is SVGIG (reference sequence). The CDR3 runs 13 residues. The ends were cut back, 3 bases at V and 4 bases at J, with 13 bases in the middle. CDR3 bases: TGTGCCTGGAGAGTCACAGGAACTTACGAGCAGTACTTC. Amino acid sequence: CAWRVTGTYEQYF.